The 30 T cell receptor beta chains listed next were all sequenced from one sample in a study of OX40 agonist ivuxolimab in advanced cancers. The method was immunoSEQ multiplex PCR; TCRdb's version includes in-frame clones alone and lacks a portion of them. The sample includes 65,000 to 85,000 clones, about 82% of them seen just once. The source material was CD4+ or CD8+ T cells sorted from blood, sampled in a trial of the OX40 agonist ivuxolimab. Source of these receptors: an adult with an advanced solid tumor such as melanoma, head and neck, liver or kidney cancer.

The CDR3 is CSVALDYEQYF. CDR3 sequence (DNA): TGCAGCGTTGCTCTCGACTACGAGCAGTACTTC. This chain connects TRBV29-1 to TRBJ2-7, with D uncertain. This CDR3 comprises 11 residues. The germline gives CDR1 SQVTM, CDR2 ANQGSEA. Trimming shortened V by 4 bases and J by 3 bases, and 7 bases separated the two germline ends.

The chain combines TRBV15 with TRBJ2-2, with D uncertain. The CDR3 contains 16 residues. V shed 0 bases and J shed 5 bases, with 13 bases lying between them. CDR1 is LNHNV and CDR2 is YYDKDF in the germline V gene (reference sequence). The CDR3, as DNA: TGTGCCACCAGCAGAGATCATCGGATTTGGACCGGGGAGCTGTTTTTT. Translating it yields CATSRDHRIWTGELFF.

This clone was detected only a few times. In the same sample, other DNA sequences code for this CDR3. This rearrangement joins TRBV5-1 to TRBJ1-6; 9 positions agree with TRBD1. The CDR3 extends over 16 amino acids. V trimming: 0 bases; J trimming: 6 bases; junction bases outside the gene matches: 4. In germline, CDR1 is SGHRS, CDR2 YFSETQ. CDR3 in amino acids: CASSLGLGQGNSPLHF. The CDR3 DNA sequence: TGCGCCAGCAGCTTGGGGCTGGGACAGGGTAATTCACCCCTCCACTTT.

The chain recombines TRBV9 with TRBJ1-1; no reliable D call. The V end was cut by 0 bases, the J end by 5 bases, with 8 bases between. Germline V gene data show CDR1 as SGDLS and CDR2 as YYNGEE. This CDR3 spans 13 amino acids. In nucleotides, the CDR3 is TGTGCCAGCAGCGTAGTTGGGGAAACTGAAGCTTTCTTT. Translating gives CASSVVGETEAFF. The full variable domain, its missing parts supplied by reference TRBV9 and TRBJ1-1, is DSGVTQTPKHLITATGQRVTLRCSPRSGDLSVYWYQQSLDQGLQFLIQYYNGEERAKGNILERFSAQQFPDLHSELNLSSLELGDSALYFCASSVVGETEAFFGQGTRLTVV.

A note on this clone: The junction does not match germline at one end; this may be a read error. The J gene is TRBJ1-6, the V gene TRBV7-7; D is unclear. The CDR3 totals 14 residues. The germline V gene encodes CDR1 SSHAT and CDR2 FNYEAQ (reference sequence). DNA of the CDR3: TGTGCTAGCAGCTTAGACGGGTTGAATTCACCCCTCCACTTT. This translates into CASSLDGLNSPLHF.

The CDR3 DNA sequence: TGTGCCAGCACCCCGGTTGGGGGCCGCAATCAGCCCCAGCATTTT. Translation gives CASTPVGGRNQPQHF. The chain employs TRBV28 and TRBJ1-5; possibly TRBD1 for D (6 bases). This CDR3 is 15 amino acids long. The germline V gene has CDR1 MDHEN and CDR2 SYDVKM. The V gene lost 7 bases and the J gene lost 2 bases, with 15 bases spanning the gap.

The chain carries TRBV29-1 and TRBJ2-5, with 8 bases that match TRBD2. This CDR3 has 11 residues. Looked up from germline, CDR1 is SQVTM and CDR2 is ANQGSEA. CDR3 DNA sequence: TGCACTGCGGGGGGAGGGGAGACCCAGTACTTC. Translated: CTAGGGETQYF.

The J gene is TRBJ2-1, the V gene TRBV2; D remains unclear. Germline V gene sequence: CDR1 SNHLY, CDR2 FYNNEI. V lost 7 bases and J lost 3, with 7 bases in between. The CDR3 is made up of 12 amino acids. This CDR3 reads CASTRNYNEQFF. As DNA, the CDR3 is TGTGCCAGCACACGAAACTACAATGAGCAGTTCTTC. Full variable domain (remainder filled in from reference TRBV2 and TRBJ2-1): EPEVTQTPSHQVTQMGQEVILRCVPISNHLYFYWYRQILGQKVEFLVSFYNNEISEKSEIFDDQFSVERPDGSNFTLKIRSTKLEDSAMYFCASTRNYNEQFFGPGTRLTVL.

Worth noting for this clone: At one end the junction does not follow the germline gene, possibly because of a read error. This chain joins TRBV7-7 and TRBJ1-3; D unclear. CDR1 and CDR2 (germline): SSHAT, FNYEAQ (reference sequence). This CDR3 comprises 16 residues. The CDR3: CASSLNWRDSGNTIYF. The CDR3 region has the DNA TGTGCTAGCAGCTTAAATTGGAGGGACTCTGGAAACACCATATATTTT.

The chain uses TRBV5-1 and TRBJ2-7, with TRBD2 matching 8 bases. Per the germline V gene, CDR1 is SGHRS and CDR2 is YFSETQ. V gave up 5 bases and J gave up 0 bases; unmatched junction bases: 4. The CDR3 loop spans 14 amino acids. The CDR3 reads CASRSREGSYEQYF. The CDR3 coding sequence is TGCGCCAGCAGATCTCGGGAGGGCTCCTACGAGCAGTACTTC.

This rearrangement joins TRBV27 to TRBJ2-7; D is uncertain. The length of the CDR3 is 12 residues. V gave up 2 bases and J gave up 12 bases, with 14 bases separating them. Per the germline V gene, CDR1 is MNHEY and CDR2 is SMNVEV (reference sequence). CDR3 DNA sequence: TGTGCCAGCAGTTTACGGCCAGGAATAATGTACTTC. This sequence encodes CASSLRPGIMYF.

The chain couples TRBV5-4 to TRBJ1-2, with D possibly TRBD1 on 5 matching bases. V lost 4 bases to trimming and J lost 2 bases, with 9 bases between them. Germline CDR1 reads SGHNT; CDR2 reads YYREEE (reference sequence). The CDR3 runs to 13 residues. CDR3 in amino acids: CASSGDRNYGYTF. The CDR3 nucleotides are TGTGCCAGCAGCGGAGACAGAAACTATGGCTACACCTTC.

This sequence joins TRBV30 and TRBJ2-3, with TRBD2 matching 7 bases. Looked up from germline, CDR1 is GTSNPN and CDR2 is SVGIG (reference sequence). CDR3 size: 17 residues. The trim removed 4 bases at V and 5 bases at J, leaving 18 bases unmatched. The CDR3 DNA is TGTGCCTGGACCCATTCTGCGGATGCGGGAGAACGAGATACGCAGTATTTT. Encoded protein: CAWTHSADAGERDTQYF.

DNA of the CDR3: TGCGCCAGCAGCTTGTTCCCCCAGCGCCAAGAGACCCAGTACTTC. It is translated as CASSLFPQRQETQYF. This chain connects TRBV5-1 to TRBJ2-5; D is ambiguous. Trimming took 1 base from V and 1 from J, leaving 11 bases between them. The CDR3 length is 15 residues. Per the germline V gene, CDR1 is SGHRS and CDR2 is YFSETQ.

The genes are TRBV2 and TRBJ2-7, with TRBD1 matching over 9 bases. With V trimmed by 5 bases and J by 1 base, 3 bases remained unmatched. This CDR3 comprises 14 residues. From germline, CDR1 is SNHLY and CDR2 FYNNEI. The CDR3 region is CASSQTGGSYEQYF. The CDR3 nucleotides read TGTGCCAGCAGTCAGACAGGGGGTTCCTACGAGCAGTACTTC.

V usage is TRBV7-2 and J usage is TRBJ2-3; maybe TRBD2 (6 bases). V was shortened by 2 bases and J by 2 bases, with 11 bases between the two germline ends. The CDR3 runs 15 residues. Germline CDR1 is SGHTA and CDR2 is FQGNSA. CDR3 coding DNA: TGTGCCAGCAGCTTATCGGGGGTAACCACAGATACGCAGTATTTT. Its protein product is CASSLSGVTTDTQYF.

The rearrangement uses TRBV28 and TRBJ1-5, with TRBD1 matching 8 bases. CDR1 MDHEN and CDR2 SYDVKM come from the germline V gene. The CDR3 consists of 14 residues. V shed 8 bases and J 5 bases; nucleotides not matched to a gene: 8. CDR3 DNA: TGTGCCAGCCACCAACCAGGGGGCTATCAGCCCCAGCATTTT. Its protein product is CASHQPGGYQPQHF. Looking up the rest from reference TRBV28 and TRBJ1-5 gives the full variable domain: DVKVTQSSRYLVKRTGEKVFLECVQDMDHENMFWYRQDPGLGLRLIYFSYDVKMKEKGDIPEGYSVSREKKERFSLILESASTNQTSMYLCASHQPGGYQPQHFGDGTRLSIL.

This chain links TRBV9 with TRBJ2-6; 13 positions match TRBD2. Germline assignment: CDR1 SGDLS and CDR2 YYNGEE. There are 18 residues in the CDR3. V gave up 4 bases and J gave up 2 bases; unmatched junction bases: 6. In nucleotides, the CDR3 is TGTGCCAGCAGCCCCCGGACTAGCGGGAGTACTGGGGCCAACGTCCTGACTTTC. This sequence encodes CASSPRTSGSTGANVLTF.

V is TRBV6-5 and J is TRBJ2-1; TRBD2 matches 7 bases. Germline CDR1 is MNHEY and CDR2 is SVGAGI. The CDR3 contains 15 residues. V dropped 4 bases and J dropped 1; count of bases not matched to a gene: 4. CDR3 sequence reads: CASSFGGRSYNEQFF. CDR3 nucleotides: TGTGCCAGCAGTTTCGGCGGGAGATCCTACAATGAGCAGTTCTTC.

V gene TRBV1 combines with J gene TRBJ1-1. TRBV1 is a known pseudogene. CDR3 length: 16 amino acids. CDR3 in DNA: TGCACCAGCAGCCAAGATTGGAGGGCCCCGAACACTGAAGCTTTCTTT. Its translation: CTSSQDWRAPNTEAFF.

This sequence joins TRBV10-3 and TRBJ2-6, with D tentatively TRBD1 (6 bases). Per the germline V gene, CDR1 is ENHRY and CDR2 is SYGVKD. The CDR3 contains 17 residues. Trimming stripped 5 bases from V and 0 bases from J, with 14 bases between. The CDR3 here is CAISPRDTASGANVLTF. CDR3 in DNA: TGTGCCATCAGTCCAAGGGACACAGCCTCTGGGGCCAACGTCCTGACTTTC.

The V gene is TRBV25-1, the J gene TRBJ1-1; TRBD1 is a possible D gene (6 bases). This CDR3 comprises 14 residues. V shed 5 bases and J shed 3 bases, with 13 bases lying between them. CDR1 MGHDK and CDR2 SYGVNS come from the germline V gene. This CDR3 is CASSRQEPYTEAFF. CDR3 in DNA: TGTGCCAGCAGTCGACAGGAACCCTACACTGAAGCTTTCTTT. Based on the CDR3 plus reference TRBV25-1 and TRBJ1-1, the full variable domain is EADIYQTPRYLVIGTGKKITLECSQTMGHDKMYWYQQDPGMELHLIHYSYGVNSTEKGDLSSESTVSRIRTEHFPLTLESARPSHTSQYLCASSRQEPYTEAFFGQGTRLTVV.

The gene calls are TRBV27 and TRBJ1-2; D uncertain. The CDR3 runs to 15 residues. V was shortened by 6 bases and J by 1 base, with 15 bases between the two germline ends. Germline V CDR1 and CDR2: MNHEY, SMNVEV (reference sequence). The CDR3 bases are TGTGCCAGCAGGGATTGGTCAGCGGATAACTATGGCTACACCTTC. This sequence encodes CASRDWSADNYGYTF.

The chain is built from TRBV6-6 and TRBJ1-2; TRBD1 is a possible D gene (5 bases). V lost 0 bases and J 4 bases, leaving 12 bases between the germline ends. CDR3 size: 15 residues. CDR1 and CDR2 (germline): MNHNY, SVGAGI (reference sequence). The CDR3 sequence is CASSYSGLGTYGYTF. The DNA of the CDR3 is TGTGCCAGCAGTTACTCGGGGTTAGGGACCTATGGCTACACCTTC.

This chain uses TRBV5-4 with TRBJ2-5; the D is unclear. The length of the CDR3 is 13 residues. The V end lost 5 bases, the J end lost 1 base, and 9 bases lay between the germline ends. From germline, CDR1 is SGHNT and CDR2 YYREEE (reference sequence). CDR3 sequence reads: CASSLQSQETQYF. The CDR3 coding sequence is TGTGCCAGCAGTTTACAGAGCCAAGAGACCCAGTACTTC.

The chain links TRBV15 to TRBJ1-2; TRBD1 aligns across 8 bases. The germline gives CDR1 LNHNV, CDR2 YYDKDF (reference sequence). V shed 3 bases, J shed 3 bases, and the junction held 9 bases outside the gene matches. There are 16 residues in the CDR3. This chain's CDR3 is CATSRTDRVLYYGYTF. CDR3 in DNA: TGTGCCACCAGCAGGACGGACAGGGTCTTGTACTATGGCTACACCTTC.

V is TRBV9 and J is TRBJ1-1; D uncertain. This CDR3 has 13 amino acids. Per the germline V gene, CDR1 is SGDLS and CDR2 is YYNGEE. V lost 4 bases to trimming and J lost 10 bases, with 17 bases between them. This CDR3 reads CASSLDSSGRAFF. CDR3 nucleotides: TGTGCCAGCAGCCTCGACTCCTCCGGGAGAGCTTTCTTT.

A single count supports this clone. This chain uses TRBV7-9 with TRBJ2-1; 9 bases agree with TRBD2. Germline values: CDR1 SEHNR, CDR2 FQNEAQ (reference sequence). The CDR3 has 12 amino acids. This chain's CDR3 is CTAQRGDNEQFF. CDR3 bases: TGTACCGCCCAGCGGGGGGATAATGAGCAGTTCTTC.

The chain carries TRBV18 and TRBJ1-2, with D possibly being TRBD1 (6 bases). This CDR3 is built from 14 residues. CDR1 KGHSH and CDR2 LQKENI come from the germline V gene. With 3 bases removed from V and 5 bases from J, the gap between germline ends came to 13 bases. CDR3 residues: CASSPLGQGYGYTF. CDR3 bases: TGTGCCAGCTCACCCCTCGGGCAGGGGTATGGCTACACCTTC.

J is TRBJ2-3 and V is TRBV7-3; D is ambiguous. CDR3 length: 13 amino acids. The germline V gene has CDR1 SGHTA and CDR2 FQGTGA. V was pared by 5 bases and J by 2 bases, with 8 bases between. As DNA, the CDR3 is TGTGCCAGCAGCGAGTATAACACAGATACGCAGTATTTT. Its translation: CASSEYNTDTQYF.